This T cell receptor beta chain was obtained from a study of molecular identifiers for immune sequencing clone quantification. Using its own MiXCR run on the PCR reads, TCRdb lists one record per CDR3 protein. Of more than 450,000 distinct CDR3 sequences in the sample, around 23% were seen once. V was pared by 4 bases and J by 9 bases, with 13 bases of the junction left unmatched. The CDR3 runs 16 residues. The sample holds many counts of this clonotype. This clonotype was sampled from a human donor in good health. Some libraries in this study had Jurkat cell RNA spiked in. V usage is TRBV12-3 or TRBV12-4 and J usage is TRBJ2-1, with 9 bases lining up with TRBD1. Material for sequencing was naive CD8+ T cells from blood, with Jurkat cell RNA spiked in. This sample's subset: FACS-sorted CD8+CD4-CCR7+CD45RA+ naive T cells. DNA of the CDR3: TGTGCCAGCAGTTCACGGGGACAGGGACAAACCGGTGAGCAGTTCTTC. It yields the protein CASSSRGQGQTGEQFF.